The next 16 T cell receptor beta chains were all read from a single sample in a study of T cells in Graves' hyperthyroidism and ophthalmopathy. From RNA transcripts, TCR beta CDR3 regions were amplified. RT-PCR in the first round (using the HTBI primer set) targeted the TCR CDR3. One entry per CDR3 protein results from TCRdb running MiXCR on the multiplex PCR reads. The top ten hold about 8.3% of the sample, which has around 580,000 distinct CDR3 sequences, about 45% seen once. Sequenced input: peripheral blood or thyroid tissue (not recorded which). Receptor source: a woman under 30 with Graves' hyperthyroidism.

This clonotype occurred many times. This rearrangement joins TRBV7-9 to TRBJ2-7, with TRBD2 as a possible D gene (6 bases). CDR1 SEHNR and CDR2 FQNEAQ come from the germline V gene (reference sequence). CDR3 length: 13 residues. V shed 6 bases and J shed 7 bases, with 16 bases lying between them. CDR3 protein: CASRFGGVNEQYF. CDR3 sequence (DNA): TGTGCCAGCAGGTTCGGGGGAGTCAATGAGCAGTACTTC.

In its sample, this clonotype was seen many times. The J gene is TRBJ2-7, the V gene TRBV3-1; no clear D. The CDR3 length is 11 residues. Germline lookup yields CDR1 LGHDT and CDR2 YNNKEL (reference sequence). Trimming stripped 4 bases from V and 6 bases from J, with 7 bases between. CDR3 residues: CASSRSFEQYF. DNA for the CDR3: TGTGCCAGCAGCCGGTCTTTCGAGCAGTACTTC.

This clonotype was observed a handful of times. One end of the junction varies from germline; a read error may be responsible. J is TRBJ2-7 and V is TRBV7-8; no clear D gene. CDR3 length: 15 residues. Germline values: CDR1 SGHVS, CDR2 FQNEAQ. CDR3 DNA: TGTGCCAGCAGCTCCACCGCGACCCTATTCTACGAGCGGTACTTC. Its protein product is CASSSTATLFYERYF.

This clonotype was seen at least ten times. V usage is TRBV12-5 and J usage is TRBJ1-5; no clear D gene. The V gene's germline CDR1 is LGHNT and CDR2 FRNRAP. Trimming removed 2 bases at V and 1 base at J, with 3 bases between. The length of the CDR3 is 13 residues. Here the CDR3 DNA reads TGTGCTAGTGGTTTGTCCAGCAATCAGCCCCAGCATTTT. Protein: CASGLSSNQPQHF.

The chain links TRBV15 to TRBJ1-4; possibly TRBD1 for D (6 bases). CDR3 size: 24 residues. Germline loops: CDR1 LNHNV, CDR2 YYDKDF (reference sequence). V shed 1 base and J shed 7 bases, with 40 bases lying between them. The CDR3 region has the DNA TGTGCCACCAGCAGAGCCGCGGCACGGTGGGCTAGCGGGAGGGACACTCCGAGGAGTGAAAAACTGTTTTTT. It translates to CATSRAAARWASGRDTPRSEKLFF.

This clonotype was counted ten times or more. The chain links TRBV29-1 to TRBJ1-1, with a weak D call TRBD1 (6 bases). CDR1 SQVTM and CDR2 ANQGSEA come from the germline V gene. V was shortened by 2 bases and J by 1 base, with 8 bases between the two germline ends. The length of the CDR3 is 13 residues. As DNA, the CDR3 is TGCAGCGTTGAACAGGGGCCGAACACTGAAGCTTTCTTT. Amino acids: CSVEQGPNTEAFF.

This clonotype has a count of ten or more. The CDR3 coding sequence is TGTGCCAGCAGCTTGAACGGGCGTGGCTACACCTTC. It is translated as CASSLNGRGYTF. This chain connects TRBV5-8 to TRBJ1-2; D is undetermined. Trimming cost V 1 base and J 7 bases, with 8 bases left between them. In germline, CDR1 is SGHTS, CDR2 YDEGEE. The CDR3 covers 12 residues.

This chain's CDR3 is CASSSPLRDQETQYF. CDR3 nucleotides: TGTGCCAGCAGCTCACCACTTAGGGACCAAGAGACCCAGTACTTC. This chain uses TRBV7-9 with TRBJ2-5; unclear D gene. Per the germline V gene, CDR1 is SEHNR and CDR2 is FQNEAQ (reference sequence). CDR3 length: 15 amino acids. V lost 4 bases, J lost 0 bases, and 12 bases lay in between.

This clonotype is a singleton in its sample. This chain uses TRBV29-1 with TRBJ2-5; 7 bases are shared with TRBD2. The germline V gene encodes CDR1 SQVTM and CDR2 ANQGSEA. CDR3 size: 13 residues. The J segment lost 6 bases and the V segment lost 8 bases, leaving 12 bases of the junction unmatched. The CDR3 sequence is CSSLGGGLQTQYF. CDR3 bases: TGCAGCAGTCTCGGGGGAGGGCTCCAGACCCAGTACTTC.

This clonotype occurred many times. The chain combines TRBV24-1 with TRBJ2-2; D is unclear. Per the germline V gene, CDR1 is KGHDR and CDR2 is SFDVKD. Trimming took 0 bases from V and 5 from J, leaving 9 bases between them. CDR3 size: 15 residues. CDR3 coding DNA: TGTGCCACCAGTGATTTGGGCGCAGAAACCGGGGAGCTGTTTTTT. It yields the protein CATSDLGAETGELFF.

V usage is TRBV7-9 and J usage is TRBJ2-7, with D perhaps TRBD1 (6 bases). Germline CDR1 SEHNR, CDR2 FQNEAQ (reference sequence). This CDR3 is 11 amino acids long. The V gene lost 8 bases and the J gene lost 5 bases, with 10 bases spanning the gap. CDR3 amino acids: CASCAGDEQYF. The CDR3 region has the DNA TGTGCCAGCTGCGCAGGGGACGAGCAGTACTTC.

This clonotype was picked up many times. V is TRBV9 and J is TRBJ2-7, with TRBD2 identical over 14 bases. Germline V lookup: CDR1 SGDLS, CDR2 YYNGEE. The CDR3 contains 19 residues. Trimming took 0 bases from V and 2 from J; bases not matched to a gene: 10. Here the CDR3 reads CASSVGPGTSGRLAYEQYF. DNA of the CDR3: TGTGCCAGCAGCGTAGGCCCCGGGACTAGCGGGAGATTGGCCTACGAGCAGTACTTC.

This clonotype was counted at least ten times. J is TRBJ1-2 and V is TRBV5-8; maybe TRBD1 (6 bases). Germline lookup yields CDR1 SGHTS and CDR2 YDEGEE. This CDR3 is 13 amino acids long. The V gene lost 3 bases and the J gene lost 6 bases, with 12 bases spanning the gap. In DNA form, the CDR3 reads TGTGCCAGCAGCTCGATGGACAGCAATGGCTACACCTTC. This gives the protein CASSSMDSNGYTF.

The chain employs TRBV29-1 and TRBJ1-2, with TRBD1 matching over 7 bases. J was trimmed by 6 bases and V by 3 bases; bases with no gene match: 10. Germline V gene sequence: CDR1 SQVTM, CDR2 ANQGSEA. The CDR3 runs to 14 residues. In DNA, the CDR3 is TGCAGCGTTGACGAGGAAGGGGACAGAAATGGCTACACCTTC. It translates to CSVDEEGDRNGYTF.

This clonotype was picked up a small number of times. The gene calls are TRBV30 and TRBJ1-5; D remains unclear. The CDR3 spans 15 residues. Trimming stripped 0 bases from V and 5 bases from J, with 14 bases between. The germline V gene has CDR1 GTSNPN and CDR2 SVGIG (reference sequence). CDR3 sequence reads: CAWSVPYREHQPQHF. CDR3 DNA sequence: TGTGCCTGGAGTGTACCCTACCGGGAACATCAGCCCCAGCATTTT.

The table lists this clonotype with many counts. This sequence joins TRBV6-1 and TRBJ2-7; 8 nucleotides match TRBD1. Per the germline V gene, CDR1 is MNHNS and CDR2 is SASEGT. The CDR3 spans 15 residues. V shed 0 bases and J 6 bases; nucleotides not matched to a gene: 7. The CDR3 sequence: CASSEAGQGAGEQYF. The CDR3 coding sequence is TGTGCCAGCAGTGAAGCGGGGCAGGGGGCTGGCGAGCAGTACTTC.